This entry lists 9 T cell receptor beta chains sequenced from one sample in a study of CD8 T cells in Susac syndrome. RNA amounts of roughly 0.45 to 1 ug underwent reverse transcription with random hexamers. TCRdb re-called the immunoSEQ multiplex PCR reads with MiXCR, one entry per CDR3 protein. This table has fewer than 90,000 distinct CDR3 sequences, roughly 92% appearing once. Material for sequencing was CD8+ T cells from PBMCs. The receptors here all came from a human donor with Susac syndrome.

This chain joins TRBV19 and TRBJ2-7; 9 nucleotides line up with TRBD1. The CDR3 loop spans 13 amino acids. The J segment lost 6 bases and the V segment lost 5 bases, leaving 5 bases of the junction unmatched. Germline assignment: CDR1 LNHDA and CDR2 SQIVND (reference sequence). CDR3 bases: TGTGCCAGTAGTGCGGGACAGGGTCTCGAGCAGTACTTC. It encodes CASSAGQGLEQYF.

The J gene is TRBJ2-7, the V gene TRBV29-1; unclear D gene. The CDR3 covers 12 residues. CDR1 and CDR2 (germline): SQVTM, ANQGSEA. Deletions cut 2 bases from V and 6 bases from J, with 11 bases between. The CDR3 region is CSVETLTGEQYF. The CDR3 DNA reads TGCAGCGTTGAAACACTGACCGGCGAGCAGTACTTC.

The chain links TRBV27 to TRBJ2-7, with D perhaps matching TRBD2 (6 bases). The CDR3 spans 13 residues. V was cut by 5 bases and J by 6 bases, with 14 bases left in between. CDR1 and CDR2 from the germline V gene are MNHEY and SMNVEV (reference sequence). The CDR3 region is CASSHAGRREQYF. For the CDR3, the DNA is TGTGCCAGCAGTCATGCGGGACGGCGCGAGCAGTACTTC.

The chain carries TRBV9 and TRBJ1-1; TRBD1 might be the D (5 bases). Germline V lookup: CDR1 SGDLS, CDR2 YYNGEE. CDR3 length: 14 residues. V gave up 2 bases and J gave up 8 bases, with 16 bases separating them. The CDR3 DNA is TGTGCCAGCAGCGTCGGACACCTGCCGTCCGAAGCTTTCTTT. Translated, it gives CASSVGHLPSEAFF.

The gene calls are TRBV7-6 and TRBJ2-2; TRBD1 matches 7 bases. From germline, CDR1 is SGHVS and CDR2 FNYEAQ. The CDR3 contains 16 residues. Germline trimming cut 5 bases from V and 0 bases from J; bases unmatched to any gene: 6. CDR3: CASSRSTGSNTGELFF. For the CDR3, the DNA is TGTGCCAGCAGCAGATCGACAGGGTCGAACACCGGGGAGCTGTTTTTT.

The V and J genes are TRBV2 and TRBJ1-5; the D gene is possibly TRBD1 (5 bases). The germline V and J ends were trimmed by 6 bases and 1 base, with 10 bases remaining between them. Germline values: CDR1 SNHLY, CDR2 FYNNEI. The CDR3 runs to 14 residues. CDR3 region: CASRGDSSNQPQHF. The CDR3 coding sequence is TGTGCCAGCAGAGGGGACTCGAGCAATCAGCCCCAGCATTTT.

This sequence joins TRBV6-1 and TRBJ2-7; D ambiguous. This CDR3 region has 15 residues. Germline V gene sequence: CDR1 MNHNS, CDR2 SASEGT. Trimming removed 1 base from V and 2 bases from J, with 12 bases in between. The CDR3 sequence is CASSEDSSLTYEQYF. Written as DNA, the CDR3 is TGTGCCAGCAGTGAAGACTCCAGCTTAACCTACGAGCAGTACTTC.

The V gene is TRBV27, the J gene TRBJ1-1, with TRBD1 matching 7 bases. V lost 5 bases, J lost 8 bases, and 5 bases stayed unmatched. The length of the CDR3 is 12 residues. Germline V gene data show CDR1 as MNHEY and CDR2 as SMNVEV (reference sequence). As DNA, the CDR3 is TGTGCCAGCAGTCCCCGACAGGGAGAAGCTTTCTTT. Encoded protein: CASSPRQGEAFF.

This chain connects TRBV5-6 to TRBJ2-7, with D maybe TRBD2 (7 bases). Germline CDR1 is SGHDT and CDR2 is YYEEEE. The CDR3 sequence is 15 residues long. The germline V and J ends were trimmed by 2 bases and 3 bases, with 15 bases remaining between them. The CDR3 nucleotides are TGTGCCAGCAGCTTTGATGGGGGGGCTATCTACGAGCAGTACTTC. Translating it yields CASSFDGGAIYEQYF.